This passage covers 2 T cell receptor beta chains from one sample sequenced in a study of shared clonotypes between healthy human individuals. Generated by immunoSEQ multiplex PCR, the TCRdb table keeps only in-frame clones and is missing some. Of over 2,000,000 clones in the sample, around 93% were seen once. Naivety among CD8 cells was defined by CD45RO negativity and positive CCR7 selection, thereby excluding terminally differentiated effector memory CD45RA+ cells. Sequences were obtained from naive CD8+ T cells from PBMCs. All receptors come from a man aged 18 to 30 in good health. Some clones in this sample may be carry-over from other donors' samples.

V usage is TRBV7-9 and J usage is TRBJ2-1, with a tentative D call TRBD1 (6 bases). CDR1 SEHNR and CDR2 FQNEAQ come from the germline V gene (reference sequence). The germline V and J ends were trimmed by 5 bases and 3 bases, with 14 bases remaining between them. The CDR3 has 15 amino acids. CDR3: CASSPTGLNYNEQFF. CDR3 DNA sequence: TGTGCCAGCAGCCCCACAGGGTTAAACTACAATGAGCAGTTCTTC.

V usage is TRBV5-4 and J usage is TRBJ2-3; TRBD2 aligns across 10 bases. Unmatched junction bases numbered 5, after V lost 4 bases and J lost 0 bases. The germline CDR1 and CDR2 sequences are SGHNT and YYREEE (reference sequence). The CDR3 covers 16 residues. CDR3 protein: CASSVPGLASTDTQYF. The CDR3 nucleotides are TGTGCCAGCAGCGTCCCGGGACTAGCGAGCACAGATACGCAGTATTTT.